The entry below describes one T cell receptor (beta chain). Its antigen remains undetermined. No per-base quality is available; no much larger clone lies one base away. The CDR3 goes from the cysteine to the phenylalanine over 16 residues. This entry keeps only the CDR3 DNA: 48 bases, framed from base 1. Trimming accounts for 0 bases at V and 6 bases at J, while the number of junction bases matched to no gene is 4. Taken from the germline V gene (reference sequence), the CDR1 and CDR2 loops are LNHNV and YYDKDF. This sample is drawn from a study of blood T cell repertoires in COVID-19 (dated by TCRdb to the early 2020s). Concerning the study at large: Samples from collaborators originated in the United States, Italy and Spain and spanned both the acute and convalescent phases of COVID-19. The material from the prospective study consisted of cDNA or gDNA derived from T cells, B-cell-depleted T cells, or PBMCs. Deeply sampled blood TCRbeta repertoires from subjects exposed to, actively infected with, or recovered from COVID-19 were included in the dataset. The repertoires were released in a freely available public database meant as a resource for research on the immune response to SARS-CoV-2. Samples came from the ongoing ImmuneRACE study (first 160 participants) plus 1,254 subjects from 6 global collaborators. The sample metadata nearly always contained a de-identified subject ID, COVID-19 status, age in years and sex. Where available, HLA class I and class II types were obtained from metadata supplied by the sample provider rather than from assay-based typing.

Study-level results and caveats: The amount of clinical and demographic metadata varied by source and participant and was provided uncurated.

Whole blood was collected in K2EDTA tubes by collaborating institutions according to the institutions' own protocols. Collaborator samples were shipped for TCRbeta analysis as frozen whole blood, isolated PBMCs, or DNA extracted from either sample type. TCRbeta CDR3 regions were amplified from genomic DNA using the immunoSEQ Assay, a bias-controlled multiplex PCR. As for the original processing: Within the assay, amplification of reference gene primers was used to estimate how many nucleated cells each sample contained. To quantify the absolute abundance of each unique TCRbeta CDR3 rearrangement, sequence reads were collapsed and filtered. Productive Simpson clonality was computed per sample as the square root of Simpson's diversity index over productive rearrangements. TCRdb provides this immuneACCESS table in a form limited to in-frame rearrangements. Some clones are lacking; in checked studies, under half of them reflect an unresolved V gene, and why the rest are absent is not known. V, J and clone size are those of that table, while D and trimming were read from the DNA. A total of approximately 80,000 clones appear in this sample, roughly three quarters of them only once. The ten largest account for about 16% of the sample.

The rearrangement joined TRBV15 to TRBJ2-1, with TRBD2 identical over 11 junction bases. The origin of this receptor is a man aged 65 to 79 with active or convalescent COVID-19. The source material was peripheral blood. The CDR3 reads as follows: CATSRDKGLAANEQFF. The nucleotide sequence is TGTGCCACCAGCAGAGATAAGGGACTAGCGGCCAATGAGCAGTTCTTC.